This TCR beta chain comes out of a study of CD8 T cells in ankylosing spondylitis (dated by TCRdb to the late 2010s). At the level of the whole study: To find TCR variants linked to disease, the study profiled T cell receptor beta repertoires in ankylosing spondylitis patients and healthy donors. Samples of peripheral blood were taken, and for ankylosing spondylitis patients, synovial fluid was collected as well. The whole study cohort included under 140 healthy donors and around 25 ankylosing spondylitis patients.

Cut back by 3 bases and 1 base, the V and J ends lie 22 bases apart. CDR1 and CDR2, per the germline V gene (reference sequence), are SGHAT and FQDESV. Inclusive of the bounding cysteine and phenylalanine, the CDR3 is 18 residues long. Only the CDR3 portion is preserved as DNA: 54 bases, with reading frame beginning at the first base. A word on this clonotype: The antigen this receptor binds is unknown. No much larger clone is present one base from it, and per-base qualities are unavailable.

Instrument used: Illumina HiSeq 2500. Quantitative 5'-RACE with molecular barcodes was used to prepare TCR beta libraries. The authors processed their data as follows. A new computational method, built on a probabilistic model of VDJ rearrangement, was used to identify disease-linked TCR variants. Using fastp at Q25 and MiXCR, TCRdb reprocessed the public reads and kept productive beta chains. Rows merge per CDR3 protein into single entries with the most common DNA and genes. Here the V and J calls rest on TCRdb's processing, not on the authors' analysis. The sample table contains 150,000 to 200,000 distinct CDR3 sequences; only one count was recorded for roughly 18% of them. The ten largest clones add up to about 4.3% of the sample. Study-wide conclusions, independent of this receptor: A CD8+ phenotype was shown by the disease-linked clones, which were found at relatively low frequencies in peripheral blood. A TCR beta motif of several highly homologous amino acid variants appeared characteristic of blood from ankylosing spondylitis patients. The disease-linked clones were reported to be significantly enriched in matched synovial fluid samples from ankylosing spondylitis patients. Some motif variants had previously been reported in the synovial fluid and blood of reactive arthritis patients, which suggests shared mechanisms of disease initiation.

This sequence originates from a male donor aged 5-29 years with ankylosing spondylitis or in good health (not recorded which). Donor details come from another sample of the same person, matched by shared clones. This chain is built from TRBV11-1 and TRBJ2-7, with the D assignment possibly TRBD1 or TRBD2, given 5 matching bases for each. The sequencing sample was made of blood, either unsorted or a sorted T cell fraction (not recorded which). The CDR3 region: CASSLARVRGLESYEQYF. The DNA is as follows: TGTGCCAGCAGCTTGGCCCGGGTGAGGGGCCTCGAGTCCTACGAGCAGTACTTC.